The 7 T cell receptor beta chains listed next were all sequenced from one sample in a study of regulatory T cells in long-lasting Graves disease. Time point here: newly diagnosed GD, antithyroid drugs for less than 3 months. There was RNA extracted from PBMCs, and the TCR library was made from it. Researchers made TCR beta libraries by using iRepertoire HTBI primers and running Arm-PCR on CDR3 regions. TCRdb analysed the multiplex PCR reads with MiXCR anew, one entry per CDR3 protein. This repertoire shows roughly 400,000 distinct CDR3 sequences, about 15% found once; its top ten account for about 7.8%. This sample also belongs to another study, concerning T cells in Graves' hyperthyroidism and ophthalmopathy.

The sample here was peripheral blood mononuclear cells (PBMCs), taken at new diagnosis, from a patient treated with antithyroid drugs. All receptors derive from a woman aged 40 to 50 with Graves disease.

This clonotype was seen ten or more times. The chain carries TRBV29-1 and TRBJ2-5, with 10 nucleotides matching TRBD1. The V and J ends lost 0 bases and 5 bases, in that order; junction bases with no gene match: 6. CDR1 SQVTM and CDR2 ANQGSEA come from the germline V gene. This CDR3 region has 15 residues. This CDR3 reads CSVEDLGQGRETQYF. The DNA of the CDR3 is TGCAGCGTTGAAGATCTGGGACAGGGGAGGGAGACCCAGTACTTC.

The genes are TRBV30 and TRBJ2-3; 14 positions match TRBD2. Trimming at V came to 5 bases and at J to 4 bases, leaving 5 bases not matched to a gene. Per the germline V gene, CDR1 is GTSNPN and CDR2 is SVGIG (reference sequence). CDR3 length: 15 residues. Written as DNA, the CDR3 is TGTGCCTGGGGACTAGCGGGGGGTTTCGCAGATACGCAGTATTTT. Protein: CAWGLAGGFADTQYF.

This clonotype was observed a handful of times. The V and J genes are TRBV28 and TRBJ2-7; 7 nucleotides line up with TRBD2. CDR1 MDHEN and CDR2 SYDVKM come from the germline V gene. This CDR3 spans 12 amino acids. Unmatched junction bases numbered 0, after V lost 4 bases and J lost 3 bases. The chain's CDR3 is CASSWDYYEQYF. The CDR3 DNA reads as TGTGCCAGCAGTTGGGACTACTACGAGCAGTACTTC.

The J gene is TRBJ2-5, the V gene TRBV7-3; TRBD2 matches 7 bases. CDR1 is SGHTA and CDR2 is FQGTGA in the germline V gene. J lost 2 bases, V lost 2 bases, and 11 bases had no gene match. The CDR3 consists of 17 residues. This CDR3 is CASSLGTRGSGQETQYF. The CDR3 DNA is TGTGCCAGCAGCTTAGGAACAAGAGGTAGCGGGCAAGAGACCCAGTACTTC.

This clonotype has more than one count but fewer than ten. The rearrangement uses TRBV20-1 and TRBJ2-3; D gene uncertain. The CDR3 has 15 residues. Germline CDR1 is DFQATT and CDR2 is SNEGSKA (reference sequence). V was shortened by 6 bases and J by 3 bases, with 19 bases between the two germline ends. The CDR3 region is CSATSDLDPTDTQYF. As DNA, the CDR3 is TGCAGTGCGACCTCGGACCTCGACCCGACAGATACGCAGTATTTT.

The DNA for the CDR3 is TGCGCCAGCAGCTTGGCTCCAGGGAAAGCGGCCCAATACAATGAGCAGTTCTTC. Translation: CASSLAPGKAAQYNEQFF. The rearrangement joins TRBV5-1 to TRBJ2-1; D could derive from TRBD1 or TRBD2 (5 bases each). The germline CDR1 and CDR2 sequences are SGHRS and YFSETQ. The CDR3 has 18 amino acids. The V and J ends lost 0 bases and 4 bases respectively, with 20 bases between them.

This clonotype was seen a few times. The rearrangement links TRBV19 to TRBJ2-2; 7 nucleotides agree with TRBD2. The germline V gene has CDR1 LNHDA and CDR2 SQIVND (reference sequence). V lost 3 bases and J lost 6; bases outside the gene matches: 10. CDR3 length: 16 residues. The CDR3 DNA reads TGTGCCAGTAGTATGCGGGGCGAAGCGGGGCCCGGGGAGCTGTTTTTT. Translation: CASSMRGEAGPGELFF.